The 24 T cell receptor beta chains below all came from one sample that was sequenced in a study of CD8+ T cells in alopecia areata. RNA was isolated and reverse transcribed to cDNA, the sequencing template. Method: immunoSEQ multiplex PCR; TCRdb's copy keeps in-frame clones and lacks some. The sample has over 90,000 clones, around 84% seen once. The treatment is: oral pan-JAK inhibitor, 5-10 mg twice daily. Sequences were derived from CD8+ T cells sorted from blood, sampled at week 34, from a patient treated with tofacitinib. The receptors shown here come from a human donor with alopecia areata.

This chain links TRBV5-4 with TRBJ2-7; D remains ambiguous. There are 12 residues in the CDR3. Germline V CDR1 and CDR2: SGHNT, YYREEE (reference sequence). V was pared by 2 bases and J by 0 bases, with 3 bases between. The chain's CDR3 is CASSFSSYEQYF. CDR3 in DNA: TGTGCCAGCAGCTTCAGCTCCTACGAGCAGTACTTC.

The chain combines TRBV30 with TRBJ2-1, with 8 bases matching TRBD1. Germline CDR1 reads GTSNPN; CDR2 reads SVGIG (reference sequence). V shed 2 bases and J 14 bases; nucleotides not matched to a gene: 5. The CDR3 extends over 11 amino acids. CDR3 DNA sequence: TGTGCCTGGAGTTTGGACAGGGATGAGTTCTTC. This codes for CAWSLDRDEFF.

This chain joins TRBV29-1 and TRBJ2-7; TRBD1 is a possible D gene (6 bases). This CDR3 is built from 12 residues. Germline V gene sequence: CDR1 SQVTM, CDR2 ANQGSEA. Trimming shortened V by 7 bases and J by 1 base, and 11 bases separated the two germline ends. The CDR3 loop is CSAADRSYEQYF. The CDR3 DNA reads TGCAGCGCTGCGGACAGATCCTACGAGCAGTACTTC.

The CDR3 DNA is TGTGCCAGCGAGGGTAGCTCCTACGAGCAGTACTTC. Its protein is CASEGSSYEQYF. The V call is TRBV2, the J call TRBJ2-7; D may be TRBD2 (5 bases). V lost 8 bases, J lost 0 bases, and 8 bases lay in between. This CDR3 has 12 residues. Germline CDR1 and CDR2: SNHLY and FYNNEI. Drawing the rest from reference TRBV2 and TRBJ2-7, the complete variable domain is EPEVTQTPSHQVTQMGQEVILRCVPISNHLYFYWYRQILGQKVEFLVSFYNNEISEKSEIFDDQFSVERPDGSNFTLKIRSTKLEDSAMYFCASEGSSYEQYFGPGTRLTVT.

The chain has TRBV14 and TRBJ2-7; the D gene is possibly TRBD2 (6 bases). The CDR3 covers 17 residues. V lost 1 base to trimming and J lost 2 bases, with 18 bases between them. The germline V gene encodes CDR1 SGHDN and CDR2 FVKESK. The CDR3 DNA reads TGTGCCAGCAGCCAAGGGCAGGGTCGGGGGATAGCCTACGAGCAGTACTTC. Translating it yields CASSQGQGRGIAYEQYF.

This chain joins TRBV29-1 and TRBJ2-1; D perhaps matches TRBD1 (6 bases). From germline, CDR1 is SQVTM and CDR2 ANQGSEA. Trimming shortened V by 0 bases and J by 0 bases, and 15 bases separated the two germline ends. This CDR3 is built from 17 residues. The CDR3 region is CSVEEMDSKSSYNEQFF. The CDR3, as DNA: TGCAGCGTTGAAGAAATGGACAGCAAGAGCTCCTACAATGAGCAGTTCTTC.

This chain links TRBV28 with TRBJ2-1, with 7 bases lining up with TRBD2. The CDR3 has 15 residues. After removal of 1 base from V and 3 bases from J, the junction contained 3 bases not matched to a gene. CDR1 and CDR2 from the germline V gene are MDHEN and SYDVKM. As DNA, the CDR3 is TGTGCCAGCAGTTTATACTGGGACTACTACAATGAGCAGTTCTTC. It codes for CASSLYWDYYNEQFF. The variable domain in full, completed from reference TRBV28 and TRBJ2-1, reads DVKVTQSSRYLVKRTGEKVFLECVQDMDHENMFWYRQDPGLGLRLIYFSYDVKMKEKGDIPEGYSVSREKKERFSLILESASTNQTSMYLCASSLYWDYYNEQFFGPGTRLTVL.

The chain recombines TRBV7-9 with TRBJ2-4, with D possibly matching TRBD2 (5 bases). The CDR3 consists of 15 residues. Germline V gene sequence: CDR1 SEHNR, CDR2 FQNEAQ (reference sequence). V was cut by 5 bases and J by 2 bases, with 13 bases left in between. CDR3 DNA sequence: TGTGCCAGCAGCCCATCTAGCATAACCAAAAACATTCAGTACTTC. This translates into CASSPSSITKNIQYF.

V gene TRBV5-1 combines with J gene TRBJ2-5; D gene ambiguous. The better agreement between TRBJ2-7 and the DNA end casts doubt on the J call. Looked up from germline, CDR1 is SGHRS and CDR2 is YFSETQ. The CDR3 has 14 amino acids. This CDR3 reads CASSPGMDAYEQYF. The CDR3 DNA is TGCGCCAGCAGCCCCGGAATGGACGCCTACGAGCAGTACTTC.

V is TRBV7-8 and J is TRBJ2-7, with 7 nucleotides matching TRBD1. This CDR3 region has 15 residues. The V segment lost 2 bases and the J segment 0 bases; nucleotides outside the gene matches: 4. Germline V gene lookup returns CDR1 SGHVS and CDR2 FQNEAQ. For the CDR3, the DNA is TGTGCCAGCAGCTTATTCAGGGGGAACTCCTACGAGCAGTACTTC. Protein sequence: CASSLFRGNSYEQYF.

The rearrangement joins TRBV5-1 to TRBJ1-1, with D possibly being TRBD1 (6 bases). The CDR3 has 14 residues. Germline CDR1 is SGHRS and CDR2 is YFSETQ. Trimming shortened V by 4 bases and J by 1 base, and 11 bases separated the two germline ends. CDR3 residues: CASSPGDENTEAFF. In DNA form, the CDR3 reads TGCGCCAGCAGCCCAGGGGACGAGAACACTGAAGCTTTCTTT. The variable domain in full, with the rest retrieved from reference TRBV5-1 and TRBJ1-1, is KAGVTQTPRYLIKTRGQQVTLSCSPISGHRSVSWYQQTPGQGLQFLFEYFSETQRNKGNFPGRFSGRQFSNSRSEMNVSTLELGDSALYLCASSPGDENTEAFFGQGTRLTVV.

Comment on this clone: Germline is not matched at one junction end, which may reflect a read error. J is TRBJ2-4 and V is TRBV11-2; D perhaps matches TRBD2 (6 bases). This CDR3 spans 15 amino acids. Germline V gene lookup returns CDR1 SGHAT and CDR2 FQNNGV. CDR3 in DNA: TGTGCCAGCAGCATAGAGGACGGGGGCAAAAACATTCAGTACTTC. This gives the protein CASSIEDGGKNIQYF. Using reference TRBV11-2 and TRBJ2-4 for the parts outside the CDR3, the full variable domain is EAGVAQSPRYKIIEKRQSVAFWCNPISGHATLYWYQQILGQGPKLLIQFQNNGVVDDSQLPKDRFSAERLKGVDSTLKIQPAKLEDSAVYLCASSIEDGGKNIQYFGAGTRLSVL.

V is TRBV27 and J is TRBJ2-2; no definite D call. Trimming stripped 2 bases from V and 3 bases from J, with 4 bases between. The V gene's germline CDR1 is MNHEY and CDR2 SMNVEV (reference sequence). The CDR3 is 13 residues long. The CDR3 coding sequence is TGTGCCAGCAGTTTACCGTACACCGGGGAGCTGTTTTTT. Encoded protein: CASSLPYTGELFF.

V is TRBV27 and J is TRBJ1-2; D remains ambiguous. V shed 10 bases and J shed 10 bases, with 19 bases lying between them. CDR1 and CDR2 (germline): MNHEY, SMNVEV (reference sequence). This CDR3 contains 12 residues. CDR3 in amino acids: CATLHPTRAYTF. CDR3 nucleotide sequence: TGTGCCACCTTGCACCCGACGCGCGCCTACACCTTC.

V gene TRBV20-1 combines with J gene TRBJ2-1; TRBD2 is a possible D gene (5 bases). CDR1 and CDR2 (germline): DFQATT, SNEGSKA (reference sequence). The CDR3 runs 11 residues. V dropped 6 bases and J dropped 6 bases, with 9 bases sitting between them. The CDR3 spells CSAALANEQFF. In DNA, the CDR3 is TGCAGTGCCGCCCTAGCCAATGAGCAGTTCTTC.

This chain uses TRBV7-9 with TRBJ2-7; maybe TRBD1 (5 bases). The CDR3 has 15 amino acids. The germline V gene has CDR1 SEHNR and CDR2 FQNEAQ (reference sequence). Between the trimmed V and J ends, which lost 2 bases and 4 bases, there was a span of 15 bases. The CDR3 coding sequence is TGTGCCAGCAGCTTATCCGGCAGGGAAGGATACGAGCAGTACTTC. Its translation: CASSLSGREGYEQYF.

Only a few counts were recorded for this clone. This rearrangement joins TRBV10-1 to TRBJ2-2; 8 bases line up with TRBD1. Germline CDR1 is WNHNN and CDR2 is SYGVQD (reference sequence). The CDR3 is 14 residues long. The ends lost 8 bases at V and 1 base at J; junction bases unmatched: 3. CDR3 sequence reads: CASGGTGNTGELFF. Here the CDR3 DNA reads TGCGCCAGCGGAGGGACAGGGAACACCGGGGAGCTGTTTTTT.

The chain recombines TRBV5-4 with TRBJ2-2, with 10 bases aligning to TRBD2. This CDR3 is built from 15 residues. V dropped 4 bases and J dropped 4; count of bases not matched to a gene: 4. Germline V gene lookup returns CDR1 SGHNT and CDR2 YYREEE (reference sequence). The CDR3 is CASSPLAGGTGELFF. In DNA, the CDR3 is TGTGCCAGCAGCCCATTAGCGGGGGGCACCGGGGAGCTGTTTTTT.

In the case of this clone: The sample holds other DNA sequences that translate to the same CDR3. The V and J genes are TRBV10-2 and TRBJ1-2, with no clear D. The CDR3 extends over 12 amino acids. CDR1 WSHSY and CDR2 SAAADI come from the germline V gene. V was pared by 3 bases and J by 4 bases, with 6 bases between. Here the CDR3 DNA reads TGCGCCAGCAGTGAACAGCTCTATGGCTACACCTTC. Translated, it gives CASSEQLYGYTF.

This clone has just a few counts. This chain connects TRBV7-2 to TRBJ2-2, with D hard to call. The V end was cut by 3 bases, the J end by 4 bases, with 0 bases between. The length of the CDR3 is 11 residues. CDR1 is SGHTA and CDR2 is FQGNSA in the germline V gene. This CDR3 reads CASSFTGELFF. The CDR3 DNA reads TGTGCCAGCAGCTTCACCGGGGAGCTGTTTTTT.

The V and J genes are TRBV5-8 and TRBJ2-7, with 13 positions matching TRBD2. CDR3 length: 19 residues. CDR1 SGHTS and CDR2 YDEGEE come from the germline V gene. Trimming removed 3 bases from V and 2 bases from J; junction bases left unmatched: 14. The CDR3 loop reads CASSWGTRLAGGLTYEQYF. In DNA, the CDR3 is TGTGCCAGCAGCTGGGGGACCAGACTAGCGGGAGGCCTCACCTACGAGCAGTACTTC.

The chain recombines TRBV5-6 with TRBJ2-3; D may correspond to TRBD1 or TRBD2 (5 bases each). Germline CDR1 reads SGHDT; CDR2 reads YYEEEE. The CDR3 consists of 14 residues. The germline V and J ends were trimmed by 3 bases and 7 bases, with 15 bases remaining between them. As DNA, the CDR3 is TGTGCCAGCAGCTCCGGGACGTTCTTGAATACGCAGTATTTT. This encodes CASSSGTFLNTQYF.

This sequence joins TRBV7-9 and TRBJ2-6; D unresolved. The germline CDR1 and CDR2 sequences are SEHNR and FQNEAQ (reference sequence). The CDR3 runs to 16 residues. V shed 3 bases and J shed 0 bases, with 9 bases lying between them. This chain's CDR3 is CASSFPIISGANVLTF. The DNA for the CDR3 is TGTGCCAGCAGCTTCCCCATCATCTCTGGGGCCAACGTCCTGACTTTC.

This sequence joins TRBV4-1 and TRBJ2-7, with D perhaps matching TRBD2 (5 bases). Trimming left V 1 base short and J 5 bases short, with 9 bases between. Germline V gene sequence: CDR1 MGHRA, CDR2 YSYEKL. The CDR3 extends over 13 amino acids. The CDR3 here is CASSQGGVDEQYF. The CDR3 coding sequence is TGCGCCAGCAGCCAAGGGGGAGTGGACGAGCAGTACTTC.